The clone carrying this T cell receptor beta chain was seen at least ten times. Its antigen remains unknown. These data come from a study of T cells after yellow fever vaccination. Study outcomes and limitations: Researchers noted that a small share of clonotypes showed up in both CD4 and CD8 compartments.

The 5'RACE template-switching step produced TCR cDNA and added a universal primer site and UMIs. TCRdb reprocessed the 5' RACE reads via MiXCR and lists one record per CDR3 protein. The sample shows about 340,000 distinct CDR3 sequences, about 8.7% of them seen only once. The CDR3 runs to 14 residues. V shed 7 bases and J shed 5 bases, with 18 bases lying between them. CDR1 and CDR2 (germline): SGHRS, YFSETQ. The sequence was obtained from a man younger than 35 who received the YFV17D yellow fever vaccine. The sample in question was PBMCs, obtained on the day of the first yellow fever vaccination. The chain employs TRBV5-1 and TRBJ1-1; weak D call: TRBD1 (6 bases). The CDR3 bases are TGCGCCAGCGAGACCGGGACCCAGGGGACTGAAGCTTTCTTT. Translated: CASETGTQGTEAFF.